Presented here are 19 T cell receptor beta chains from one specimen sequenced in a study of blood T cell repertoires in COVID-19. TCRdb's copy holds only in-frame clones and misses some; the assay was immunoSEQ multiplex PCR. The table has 220,000 or so clones, roughly 84% seen once. Sequencing was done on a sample of PBMCs or T cells enriched from blood (not recorded which). The receptor set was obtained from a woman between 35 and 50 years old who had recovered from COVID-19.

In DNA form, the CDR3 reads TGTGCCACCAGTTTTGTCATCTTGTTAGTCCCCGGGACATATTTTATCACCGGGGAGCTGTTTTTT. It yields the protein CATSFVILLVPGTYFITGELFF. The genes are TRBV24-1 and TRBJ2-2, with D perhaps matching TRBD1 (6 bases). V was trimmed by 6 bases and J by 4 bases, leaving 35 bases between them. The CDR3 runs to 22 residues. Germline values: CDR1 KGHDR, CDR2 SFDVKD.

V usage is TRBV18 and J usage is TRBJ1-1; 11 bases agree with TRBD1. The CDR3 extends over 18 amino acids. Germline CDR1 KGHSH, CDR2 LQKENI. V lost 4 bases, J lost 0 bases, and 10 bases stayed unmatched. The CDR3 DNA follows: TGTGCCAGCTCACGACGGACAGGGGGCAAGGCCATGAACACTGAAGCTTTCTTT. Its protein is CASSRRTGGKAMNTEAFF.

The genes are TRBV5-1 and TRBJ2-7, with 8 bases aligning to TRBD1. V dropped 0 bases and J dropped 1; count of bases not matched to a gene: 3. The germline V gene has CDR1 SGHRS and CDR2 YFSETQ. The CDR3 has 15 residues. The CDR3 sequence is CASSLAGQASYEQYF. CDR3 coding DNA: TGCGCCAGCAGCTTGGCGGGACAGGCTTCCTACGAGCAGTACTTC.

DNA of the CDR3: TGCGCCAGCAGCCAAGATTGGCTAGCGGGAGTTCGATCAGATACGCAGTATTTT. Amino acid sequence: CASSQDWLAGVRSDTQYF. J is TRBJ2-3 and V is TRBV4-1, with TRBD2 identical over 10 bases. The J segment lost 4 bases and the V segment lost 0 bases, leaving 10 bases of the junction unmatched. CDR3 length: 18 residues. Germline values: CDR1 MGHRA, CDR2 YSYEKL.

The V call is TRBV6-2 or TRBV6-3, the J call TRBJ1-2; D unresolved. CDR1 is MNHEY, CDR2 SVGEGT, per germline. Trimming cost V 6 bases and J 3 bases, with 17 bases left between them. The CDR3 runs 15 residues. The CDR3 region is CASSERVEADYGYTF. The DNA of the CDR3 is TGTGCCAGCAGCGAGAGGGTCGAAGCGGACTATGGCTACACCTTC.

V is TRBV18 and J is TRBJ1-1, with 9 nucleotides matching TRBD1. V was pared by 3 bases and J by 4 bases, with 9 bases of the junction left unmatched. This CDR3 region has 16 residues. From germline, CDR1 is KGHSH and CDR2 LQKENI. Here the CDR3 reads CASSPRGDREFTEAFF. CDR3 DNA: TGTGCCAGCTCACCTCGTGGGGACAGGGAGTTCACTGAAGCTTTCTTT.

This chain connects TRBV7-2 to TRBJ2-5; TRBD2 might be the D (5 bases). V gave up 1 base and J gave up 4 bases, with 10 bases separating them. This CDR3 comprises 14 residues. CDR1 and CDR2 from the germline V gene are SGHTA and FQGNSA. The CDR3 region is CASSLDSGRETQYF. The DNA of the CDR3 is TGTGCCAGCAGCTTAGATTCGGGGAGAGAGACCCAGTACTTC.

The chain uses TRBV7-2 and TRBJ1-4, with a possible D match to TRBD1 (6 bases). The V end lost 0 bases, the J end lost 5 bases, and 19 bases lay between the germline ends. The CDR3 loop spans 18 amino acids. Per germline, CDR1 SGHTA and CDR2 FQGNSA. The CDR3 loop is CASSLARSGGGRNEKLFF. The CDR3, as DNA: TGTGCCAGCAGCTTAGCGCGGTCTGGGGGGGGCAGGAATGAAAAACTGTTTTTT.

V usage is TRBV5-4 and J usage is TRBJ2-1; tentatively, D is TRBD2 (6 bases). V was shortened by 0 bases and J by 7 bases, with 14 bases between the two germline ends. The CDR3 has 15 residues. Germline V CDR1 and CDR2: SGHNT, YYREEE (reference sequence). DNA of the CDR3: TGTGCCAGCAGCTTGGCCCTAGCGAGGGGAAATGAGCAGTTCTTC. This encodes CASSLALARGNEQFF.

This chain connects TRBV9 to TRBJ2-1; tentative D call: TRBD1 (5 bases). The germline V gene has CDR1 SGDLS and CDR2 YYNGEE. The CDR3 extends over 14 amino acids. The V end lost 4 bases, the J end lost 5 bases, and 13 bases lay between the germline ends. In DNA, the CDR3 is TGTGCCAGCAGCCCTTGGTCGACAGACAATGAGCAGTTCTTC. Translating it yields CASSPWSTDNEQFF.

V is TRBV29-1 and J is TRBJ2-7; 7 positions match TRBD2. Germline V CDR1 and CDR2: SQVTM, ANQGSEA. The CDR3 sequence is 15 residues long. The junction had 13 bases not matched to a gene; V was cut back by 4 bases and J by 4 bases. CDR3 in amino acids: CSVGFSGGRVYEQYV. CDR3 in DNA: TGCAGCGTTGGTTTTTCGGGCGGGAGAGTTTACGAGCAGTACGTC.

This clone was counted once. The V call is TRBV6-5, the J call TRBJ1-2; D gene ambiguous. Germline V lookup: CDR1 MNHEY, CDR2 SVGAGI. Between the trimmed V and J ends, which lost 0 bases and 4 bases, there was a span of 9 bases. The CDR3 length is 14 residues. The CDR3 DNA follows: TGTGCCAGCAGTTACTCGGCGGACTTCTATGGCTACACCTTC. Its translation is CASSYSADFYGYTF.

In the case of this clone: The same CDR3 is also encoded by other DNA sequences in this sample. The chain carries TRBV12-3 or TRBV12-4 and TRBJ1-3; D is undetermined. V shed 1 base and J shed 2 bases, with 3 bases lying between them. This CDR3 has 13 residues. The CDR3 sequence is CASSLGTGNTIYF. CDR3 DNA sequence: TGTGCCAGCAGTTTAGGTACTGGAAACACCATATATTTT.

This sequence joins TRBV2 and TRBJ2-7; 8 positions match TRBD2. The V segment lost 4 bases and the J segment 0 bases; nucleotides outside the gene matches: 5. The CDR3 is 15 residues long. Looked up from germline, CDR1 is SNHLY and CDR2 is FYNNEI. CDR3: CASSASGGNSYEQYV. The CDR3 nucleotides are TGTGCCAGCAGTGCATCGGGGGGGAACTCCTACGAGCAGTACGTC.

This clone came up once. Here the CDR3 DNA reads TGTGCCAGCAGGGTCGGGACAGGAGCTTCCTACGAGCAGTACTTC. Protein product: CASRVGTGASYEQYF. This chain uses TRBV28 with TRBJ2-7; TRBD1 agrees at 8 bases. The ends lost 6 bases at V and 1 base at J; junction bases unmatched: 8. Germline loops: CDR1 MDHEN, CDR2 SYDVKM. The CDR3 contains 15 residues.

The chain couples TRBV30 to TRBJ2-2; D may be TRBD2 (7 bases). The germline gives CDR1 GTSNPN, CDR2 SVGIG (reference sequence). The CDR3 loop spans 15 amino acids. V lost 4 bases to trimming and J lost 6 bases, with 18 bases between them. CDR3 DNA sequence: TGTGCCTGGATTGGGACTACAGGGAAAGCCGGGGAGCTGTTTTTT. Translation: CAWIGTTGKAGELFF.

This chain uses TRBV10-3 with TRBJ2-5; D is possibly TRBD2 (5 bases). Germline CDR1 and CDR2: ENHRY and SYGVKD. This CDR3 is 12 amino acids long. V shed 3 bases and J shed 7 bases, with 9 bases lying between them. CDR3 residues: CAISDEAGTQYF. The CDR3 nucleotides read TGTGCCATCAGTGATGAGGCGGGGACCCAGTACTTC.

The DNA of the CDR3 is TGTGCCAGCAGCCGTCGGGACAGGGGCACCGGGGAGCTGTTTTTT. Translating gives CASSRRDRGTGELFF. V usage is TRBV5-4 and J usage is TRBJ2-2; TRBD1 matches 10 bases. The V gene end was trimmed by 4 bases and the J gene end by 4 bases; junction bases not matched to a gene: 4. The CDR3 is 15 amino acids. Germline lookup yields CDR1 SGHNT and CDR2 YYREEE (reference sequence). The full variable domain, completed using reference TRBV5-4 and TRBJ2-2, is ETGVTQSPTHLIKTRGQQVTLRCSSQSGHNTVSWYQQALGQGPQFIFQYYREEENGRGNFPPRFSGLQFPNYSSELNVNALELDDSALYLCASSRRDRGTGELFFGEGSRLTVL.

The V gene is TRBV27, the J gene TRBJ1-5; D uncertain. CDR3 length equals 15 residues. Germline CDR1 is MNHEY and CDR2 is SMNVEV (reference sequence). V lost 3 bases, J lost 1 base, and 10 bases lay in between. This chain's CDR3 is CASSFSGISNQPQHF. CDR3 bases: TGTGCCAGCAGTTTTTCAGGAATAAGCAATCAGCCCCAGCATTTT.